This T cell receptor beta chain was captured by sequencing in a study of T cells in Graves' hyperthyroidism and ophthalmopathy. The CDR3 is 14 residues long. Germline V gene lookup returns CDR1 SGHVS and CDR2 FQNEAQ. The V gene lost 3 bases and the J gene lost 5 bases, with 14 bases spanning the gap. Newly diagnosed patients aged 18 to 65 had hyperthyroidism of under 2 months' duration. Exclusion of patients followed from uncontrolled infection, other autoimmune disease, pregnancy or lactation. The source material, RNA transcripts, was used to amplify TCR beta CDR3 regions. HTBI primers drove first-round RT-PCR of the TCR CDR3. Each CDR3 protein is one row after TCRdb ran MiXCR on the multiplex PCR reads. The table lists just over 550,000 distinct CDR3 sequences, around 45% of them singletons. Study-level results: With a median lead of around 6.7 months before onset, the model predicted ophthalmopathy.

Many counts were recorded for this clonotype. Its antigen is unidentified. Sequencing was done on a sample of peripheral blood or thyroid tissue (not recorded which). The chain uses TRBV7-8 and TRBJ2-7, with D possibly matching TRBD2 (7 bases). The source of this sequence is a woman aged 18-30 years with Graves' hyperthyroidism. CDR3 bases: TGTGCCAGCAGCTTTGTGGGGGGGCCGGACGAGCAGTACTTC. It is translated as CASSFVGGPDEQYF.